Below are 13 T cell receptor beta chains sequenced from a single sample in a study of blood T cell repertoires in COVID-19. TCRdb's copy holds only in-frame clones and misses some; the assay was immunoSEQ multiplex PCR. The repertoire has 180,000 or so clones, approximately 83% of them found once; the top ten carry roughly 3.5%. The sample taken for sequencing was peripheral blood. All receptors derive from a man between 60 and 75 years old with acute or convalescent COVID-19.

This clone was seen only once. V gene TRBV24-1 combines with J gene TRBJ1-5, with a weak D call TRBD1 (6 bases). The germline V gene has CDR1 KGHDR and CDR2 SFDVKD. With 10 bases removed from V and 1 base from J, the gap between germline ends came to 16 bases. CDR3 size: 15 residues. This chain's CDR3 is CATGLGRGSNQPQHF. CDR3 coding DNA: TGTGCCACGGGGCTGGGCAGGGGAAGCAATCAGCCCCAGCATTTT.

A single count supports this clone. The rearrangement uses TRBV18 and TRBJ1-4; 7 bases match TRBD1. Trimming at V came to 3 bases and at J to 5 bases, leaving 6 bases not matched to a gene. Per the germline V gene, CDR1 is KGHSH and CDR2 is LQKENI. The CDR3 spans 15 residues. CDR3 region: CASSPPGTVNEKLFF. CDR3 coding DNA: TGTGCCAGCTCACCGCCTGGGACAGTCAATGAAAAACTGTTTTTT.

This clone appeared a few times. J is TRBJ2-7 and V is TRBV2, with 12 bases matching TRBD1. V gave up 6 bases and J gave up 5 bases; unmatched junction bases: 11. The CDR3 spans 16 residues. The germline gives CDR1 SNHLY, CDR2 FYNNEI. In DNA form, the CDR3 reads TGTGCCAGCAGGTCGCTTGGGGACAGGGGGCCCAACGAGCAGTACTTC. Translation gives CASRSLGDRGPNEQYF.

The rearrangement joins TRBV6-2 or TRBV6-3 to TRBJ2-7; TRBD1 is a possible D gene (5 bases). Deletions cut 2 bases from V and 2 bases from J, with 10 bases between. Germline values: CDR1 MNHEY, CDR2 SVGEGT. CDR3 length: 14 amino acids. The chain's CDR3 is CASSYKGRTYEQYF. The DNA for the CDR3 is TGTGCCAGCAGTTACAAGGGGCGAACCTACGAGCAGTACTTC.

This clone was recorded once. The V and J genes are TRBV5-1 and TRBJ2-1; 16 nucleotides agree with TRBD2. V lost 4 bases and J lost 7; bases outside the gene matches: 14. Germline V lookup: CDR1 SGHRS, CDR2 YFSETQ. CDR3 length: 19 residues. DNA of the CDR3: TGCGCCAGCAGCAGGGGCGCGGGACTAGCGGGAGGGCCAGGGAATGAGCAGTTCTTC. The encoded protein is CASSRGAGLAGGPGNEQFF.

This chain connects TRBV3-1 (or the pseudogene TRBV3-2) to TRBJ1-2, with 7 bases that match TRBD1. Germline CDR1 reads LGHDT; CDR2 reads YNNKEL (reference sequence). V trimming: 4 bases; J trimming: 7 bases; junction bases outside the gene matches: 9. CDR3 length equals 14 residues. CDR3 loop: CASSPEGASLGYTF. The CDR3 DNA is TGTGCCAGCAGCCCAGAGGGGGCCTCCCTTGGCTACACCTTC.

The J gene is TRBJ2-7, the V gene TRBV7-2, with D perhaps TRBD1 (6 bases). Germline CDR1 and CDR2: SGHTA and FQGNSA. Between the trimmed V and J ends, which lost 4 bases and 7 bases, there was a span of 11 bases. The CDR3 is made up of 12 amino acids. DNA for the CDR3: TGTGCCAGCAGCTCACAGGGTTATGAGCAGTACTTC. It is translated as CASSSQGYEQYF.

V and J are TRBV27 and TRBJ2-7; 10 bases fit TRBD2. The V and J ends lost 4 bases and 1 base, in that order; junction bases with no gene match: 4. The V gene's germline CDR1 is MNHEY and CDR2 SMNVEV (reference sequence). The CDR3 is 15 residues long. As DNA, the CDR3 is TGTGCCAGCAGTTCAACTAGCGGGGTGTCCTACGAGCAGTACTTC. It encodes CASSSTSGVSYEQYF.

The rearrangement links TRBV28 to TRBJ2-7, with 10 positions matching TRBD1. Germline V lookup: CDR1 MDHEN, CDR2 SYDVKM. The CDR3 has 14 residues. V lost 6 bases to trimming and J lost 0 bases; unmatched junction nucleotides: 2. The DNA for the CDR3 is TGTGCCAGCAGGGGACAGGGGAGCTCCTACGAGCAGTACTTC. Encoded protein: CASRGQGSSYEQYF.

The genes are TRBV7-3 and TRBJ2-3; D is possibly TRBD2 (5 bases). V gave up 0 bases and J gave up 6 bases, with 10 bases separating them. This CDR3 is 14 amino acids long. CDR1 is SGHTA and CDR2 is FQGTGA in the germline V gene. In nucleotides, the CDR3 is TGTGCCAGCAGCTTAACGTCCGGGGTTGATACGCAGTATTTT. Translation gives CASSLTSGVDTQYF.

The rearrangement links TRBV7-2 to TRBJ2-3; 8 bases map to TRBD2. The V segment lost 3 bases and the J segment 3 bases; nucleotides outside the gene matches: 11. Germline CDR1 SGHTA, CDR2 FQGNSA. There are 17 residues in the CDR3. In DNA, the CDR3 is TGTGCCAGCAGCTTCCCTCGGGGGGGGGCTAGGACAGATACGCAGTATTTT. Its translation: CASSFPRGGARTDTQYF.

V is TRBV7-2 and J is TRBJ1-5, with a possible D match to TRBD1 (6 bases). This CDR3 comprises 14 residues. The V gene lost 5 bases and the J gene lost 11 bases, with 19 bases spanning the gap. Germline V gene data show CDR1 as SGHTA and CDR2 as FQGNSA. CDR3 in amino acids: CASSPSRDIITQHF. The CDR3 region has the DNA TGTGCCAGCAGCCCGTCCCGGGACATCATAACCCAGCATTTT.

The rearrangement links TRBV9 to TRBJ1-2; 10 bases are a match to TRBD1. The ends lost 4 bases at V and 4 bases at J; junction bases unmatched: 13. CDR3 size: 17 residues. Germline assignment: CDR1 SGDLS and CDR2 YYNGEE. CDR3 sequence: CASSPGGRQGAGYGYTF. The CDR3 nucleotides read TGTGCCAGCAGCCCCGGGGGTAGACAGGGGGCAGGCTATGGCTACACCTTC.